A single sample is the source of the 27 T cell receptor beta chains below, sequenced in a study of cytomegalovirus exposure and HLA in healthy donors. Repertoires were generated with immunoSEQ multiplex PCR, while TCRdb's copy carries only in-frame clones and drops some. The sample contains a few hundred thousand clones, 75% to 90% of which appear only once. The sequencing sample was made of PBMCs. All receptors derive from a woman younger than 45 in good health and CMV-seropositive.

V usage is TRBV5-1 and J usage is TRBJ2-1, with D tentatively TRBD2 (6 bases). CDR1 SGHRS and CDR2 YFSETQ come from the germline V gene. The CDR3 loop spans 15 amino acids. Trimming shortened V by 3 bases and J by 2 bases, and 12 bases separated the two germline ends. CDR3 sequence reads: CASSSDGSPYNEQFF. CDR3 DNA: TGCGCCAGCAGCTCCGACGGGAGTCCCTACAATGAGCAGTTCTTC.

This rearrangement joins TRBV7-2 to TRBJ2-2; possibly TRBD1 or TRBD2 for D (5 bases each). Trimming pared 5 bases from V and 6 bases from J, leaving 13 bases between. CDR3 length: 14 residues. Germline V gene data show CDR1 as SGHTA and CDR2 as FQGNSA. Here the CDR3 reads CASSPGGGAGELFF. CDR3 DNA: TGTGCCAGCAGCCCAGGTGGGGGAGCCGGGGAGCTGTTTTTT.

This clone is a singleton in its sample. V and J are TRBV27 and TRBJ1-2; TRBD1 matches at 7 bases. Per germline, CDR1 MNHEY and CDR2 SMNVEV (reference sequence). This CDR3 contains 15 residues. V gave up 1 base and J gave up 3 bases; unmatched junction bases: 5. The chain's CDR3 is CASSLLGGADYGYTF. In DNA form, the CDR3 reads TGTGCCAGCAGTTTATTAGGGGGCGCTGACTATGGCTACACCTTC.

This chain connects TRBV30 to TRBJ1-1; a weak D match, TRBD1 (5 bases). V was clipped by 0 bases and J by 5 bases, with 13 bases between them. Per the germline V gene, CDR1 is GTSNPN and CDR2 is SVGIG (reference sequence). The CDR3 runs to 14 residues. The DNA of the CDR3 is TGTGCCTGGAGTGTAAAAGGGGCCGGGACTGAAGCTTTCTTT. As protein: CAWSVKGAGTEAFF.

This sequence joins TRBV25-1 and TRBJ2-2; D uncertain. The CDR3 is 14 amino acids. Trimming took off 5 bases at V and 3 bases at J, with 10 bases between the two ends. Germline CDR1 MGHDK, CDR2 SYGVNS. CDR3 bases: TGTGCCAGCAGTCAGGTCCCCTACACCGGGGAGCTGTTTTTT. Amino acid sequence: CASSQVPYTGELFF.

The CDR3, as DNA: TGTGCCATCAGGGGGACTAGCGAGAACACCGGGGAGCTGTTTTTT. Its translation: CAIRGTSENTGELFF. The chain combines TRBV10-3 with TRBJ2-2, with 10 bases fitting TRBD2. Losses at the gene ends were 6 bases for V and 1 base for J; bases not matched to a gene: 2. The V gene's germline CDR1 is ENHRY and CDR2 SYGVKD. This CDR3 comprises 15 residues.

The chain couples TRBV5-1 to TRBJ2-3; tentatively, D is TRBD1 or TRBD2 (6 bases each). CDR1 is SGHRS, CDR2 YFSETQ, per germline. This CDR3 region has 15 residues. Between the trimmed V and J ends, which lost 6 bases and 1 base, there was a span of 15 bases. The CDR3 bases are TGCGCCAGCACCAGTGAGGGGGGCCGCACAGATACGCAGTATTTT. Protein sequence: CASTSEGGRTDTQYF.

The V gene is TRBV7-9, the J gene TRBJ2-7; D is ambiguous. The germline V and J ends were trimmed by 4 bases and 0 bases, with 4 bases remaining between them. CDR1 and CDR2 (germline): SEHNR, FQNEAQ (reference sequence). CDR3 length equals 12 residues. The CDR3 bases are TGTGCCAGCAGCTACTCCTCCTACGAGCAGTACTTC. Translation gives CASSYSSYEQYF.

This chain connects TRBV7-8 to TRBJ1-1; no reliable D call. Trimming shortened V by 1 base and J by 0 bases, and 12 bases separated the two germline ends. Germline assignment: CDR1 SGHVS and CDR2 FQNEAQ. The length of the CDR3 is 16 residues. In DNA, the CDR3 is TGTGCCAGCAGCTTAGGGGTCGGGTTTCTGAACACTGAAGCTTTCTTT. As protein: CASSLGVGFLNTEAFF.

The gene calls are TRBV6-7 and TRBJ2-7; 11 nucleotides align to TRBD2. TRBV6-7 is placed among ORFs of uncertain function. The CDR3 has 17 residues. V gave up 5 bases and J gave up 3 bases; unmatched junction bases: 12. As DNA, the CDR3 is TGTGCCAGCAGTGGGTTTGGGACTAGCGGAGAGTACTACGAGCAGTACTTC. Protein: CASSGFGTSGEYYEQYF.

V usage is TRBV4-3 and J usage is TRBJ1-2; no reliable D call. Germline V gene sequence: CDR1 LGHNA, CDR2 YSLEER. Trimming removed 0 bases at V and 2 bases at J, with 10 bases between. This CDR3 is 15 amino acids long. The CDR3 is CASSQDSFQNYGYTF. In DNA, the CDR3 is TGCGCCAGCAGCCAAGATTCATTTCAGAACTATGGCTACACCTTC.

This chain links TRBV25-1 with TRBJ1-1; D remains ambiguous. Germline V gene lookup returns CDR1 MGHDK and CDR2 SYGVNS. This CDR3 comprises 11 residues. The ends were cut back, 8 bases at V and 10 bases at J, with 14 bases in the middle. The CDR3 DNA sequence: TGTGCCAGCCGTGGCTCCGTGATAGCTTTCTTT. It encodes CASRGSVIAFF.

The V call is TRBV9, the J call TRBJ2-1, with D uncertain. The germline gives CDR1 SGDLS, CDR2 YYNGEE. The CDR3 has 14 residues. The V gene lost 4 bases and the J gene lost 1 base, with 9 bases spanning the gap. CDR3 coding DNA: TGTGCCAGCAGCTTCGGAGCTTCCTACAATGAGCAGTTCTTC. Protein sequence: CASSFGASYNEQFF.

The chain recombines TRBV19 with TRBJ1-5; no clear D. The CDR3 totals 13 residues. Germline-derived CDR1 and CDR2 are LNHDA and SQIVND (reference sequence). V lost 7 bases, J lost 0 bases, and 7 bases lay in between. CDR3 DNA: TGTGCCAGTACGGATTATAGCAATCAGCCCCAGCATTTT. Protein product: CASTDYSNQPQHF. Looking up the rest from reference TRBV19 and TRBJ1-5 gives the full variable domain: DGGITQSPKYLFRKEGQNVTLSCEQNLNHDAMYWYRQDPGQGLRLIYYSQIVNDFQKGDIAEGYSVSREKKESFPLTVTSAQKNPTAFYLCASTDYSNQPQHFGDGTRLSIL.

The chain has TRBV30 and TRBJ1-1, with D tentatively TRBD1 (5 bases). The CDR3 spans 12 residues. Germline CDR1 is GTSNPN and CDR2 is SVGIG (reference sequence). V shed 8 bases and J shed 5 bases, with 15 bases lying between them. The CDR3 nucleotides are TGTGCCGGGCCGGGGACCGAGACTGAAGCTTTCTTT. This sequence encodes CAGPGTETEAFF. The complete variable domain, with remaining parts taken from reference TRBV30 and TRBJ1-1, reads SQTIHQWPATLVQPVGSPLSLECTVEGTSNPNLYWYRQAAGRGLQLLFYSVGIGQISSEVPQNLSASRPQDRQFILSSKKLLLSDSGFYLCAGPGTETEAFFGQGTRLTVV.

This clone showed up just once. V and J are TRBV25-1 and TRBJ2-6; D remains ambiguous. Deletions cut 3 bases from V and 0 bases from J, with 9 bases between. The CDR3 totals 16 residues. The germline CDR1 and CDR2 sequences are MGHDK and SYGVNS. CDR3 DNA: TGTGCCAGCAGTGATTCGCCCCACTCTGGGGCCAACGTCCTGACTTTC. Translating it yields CASSDSPHSGANVLTF.

The V gene is TRBV5-6, the J gene TRBJ2-5; D is uncertain. V shed 6 bases and J shed 5 bases, with 14 bases lying between them. CDR1 SGHDT and CDR2 YYEEEE come from the germline V gene. This CDR3 spans 13 amino acids. CDR3: CASTVAPRETQYF. As DNA, the CDR3 is TGTGCCAGCACCGTAGCCCCGCGGGAGACCCAGTACTTC.

This chain joins TRBV7-2 and TRBJ1-1; tentative D call: TRBD1 (5 bases). There are 15 residues in the CDR3. Germline V CDR1 and CDR2: SGHTA, FQGNSA. V was shortened by 6 bases and J by 11 bases, with 25 bases between the two germline ends. For the CDR3, the DNA is TGTGCCAGCAGTTTAATCAGGGCGGTCGAAACCTGGGCTTTCTTT. Translated: CASSLIRAVETWAFF.

This rearrangement joins TRBV27 to TRBJ2-1; tentative D call: TRBD1 (5 bases). Per germline, CDR1 MNHEY and CDR2 SMNVEV (reference sequence). The CDR3 is made up of 16 amino acids. Trimming shortened V by 7 bases and J by 2 bases, and 18 bases separated the two germline ends. CDR3 coding DNA: TGTGCCAGCATACTAAGGGCTGGCAGGGCCTACAATGAGCAGTTCTTC. It is translated as CASILRAGRAYNEQFF.

This clone has at least ten counts. The rearrangement links TRBV7-2 to TRBJ2-7, with 11 bases aligning to TRBD2. Germline trimming cut 5 bases from V and 3 bases from J; bases unmatched to any gene: 12. Germline CDR1 SGHTA, CDR2 FQGNSA. The CDR3 has 17 residues. The CDR3 coding sequence is TGTGCCAGCAGCCCGGGGACTAGCGGAGGACCTAGCTACGAGCAGTACTTC. Translating gives CASSPGTSGGPSYEQYF.

V is TRBV6-5 and J is TRBJ1-2, with D unresolved. V lost 0 bases and J lost 4, with 15 bases in between. CDR1 MNHEY and CDR2 SVGAGI come from the germline V gene. The CDR3 spans 16 residues. The CDR3 DNA sequence: TGTGCCAGCAGTTACTCGTACCTTGGGGTAGGCTATGGCTACACCTTC. This sequence encodes CASSYSYLGVGYGYTF.

This chain joins TRBV5-6 and TRBJ1-1; D might be TRBD1 (5 bases). Trimming pared 4 bases from V and 0 bases from J, leaving 10 bases between. CDR3 size: 14 residues. Germline values: CDR1 SGHDT, CDR2 YYEEEE. CDR3 DNA: TGTGCCAGCAGCAGAACCAGGGTGAACACTGAAGCTTTCTTT. Protein sequence: CASSRTRVNTEAFF.

V and J are TRBV9 and TRBJ1-2, with D perhaps matching TRBD1 (5 bases). Germline V gives CDR1 SGDLS, CDR2 YYNGEE. This CDR3 contains 14 residues. V lost 4 bases and J 8 bases, leaving 18 bases between the germline ends. In DNA, the CDR3 is TGTGCCAGCAGCTCCGTTCAGGGTATCGGCGGCTACACCTTC. Translated, it gives CASSSVQGIGGYTF.

The chain employs TRBV6-1 and TRBJ2-1; unclear D gene. Germline assignment: CDR1 MNHNS and CDR2 SASEGT. Trimming stripped 10 bases from V and 6 bases from J, with 13 bases between. The CDR3 is 12 residues long. In DNA, the CDR3 is TGTGCCACATTTGGACGGCTCAATGAGCAGTTCTTC. It specifies CATFGRLNEQFF.

The chain combines TRBV6-1 with TRBJ1-4; a weak D match, TRBD1 (6 bases). Germline CDR1 and CDR2: MNHNS and SASEGT. The CDR3 loop spans 15 amino acids. V dropped 2 bases and J dropped 5 bases, with 12 bases sitting between them. CDR3: CASSEYGGANEKLFF. For the CDR3, the DNA is TGTGCCAGCAGTGAATATGGGGGGGCGAATGAAAAACTGTTTTTT.

This clone was counted between two and nine times. The chain has TRBV4-1 and TRBJ1-2; 7 bases align to TRBD1. CDR1 is MGHRA, CDR2 YSYEKL, per germline. This CDR3 contains 15 residues. V gave up 2 bases and J gave up 5 bases; unmatched junction bases: 8. The CDR3 bases are TGCGCCAGCAGCCAAACAGGGGTGTCGGGATATGGCTACACCTTC. It is translated as CASSQTGVSGYGYTF.

This rearrangement joins TRBV5-4 to TRBJ2-7; 8 bases are shared with TRBD2. The germline V gene encodes CDR1 SGHNT and CDR2 YYREEE (reference sequence). With V trimmed by 0 bases and J by 6 bases, 8 bases remained unmatched. The CDR3 is 15 amino acids. Here the CDR3 DNA reads TGTGCCAGCAGCTTGGCGGGAGGGCCAAGAGGCGAGCAGTACTTC. Residues: CASSLAGGPRGEQYF. Full variable domain (missing parts from reference TRBV5-4 and TRBJ2-7): ETGVTQSPTHLIKTRGQQVTLRCSSQSGHNTVSWYQQALGQGPQFIFQYYREEENGRGNFPPRFSGLQFPNYSSELNVNALELDDSALYLCASSLAGGPRGEQYFGPGTRLTVT.